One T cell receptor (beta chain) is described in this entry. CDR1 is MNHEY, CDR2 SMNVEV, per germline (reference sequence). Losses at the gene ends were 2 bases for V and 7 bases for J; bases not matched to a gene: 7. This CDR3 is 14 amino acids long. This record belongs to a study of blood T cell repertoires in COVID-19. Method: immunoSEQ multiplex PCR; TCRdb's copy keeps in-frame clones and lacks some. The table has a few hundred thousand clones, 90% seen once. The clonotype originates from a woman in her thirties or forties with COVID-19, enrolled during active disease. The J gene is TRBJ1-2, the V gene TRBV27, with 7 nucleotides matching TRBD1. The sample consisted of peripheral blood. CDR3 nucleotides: TGTGCCAGCAGTTTACTTCAGGGGGGACGTGGCTACACCTTC. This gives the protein CASSLLQGGRGYTF.